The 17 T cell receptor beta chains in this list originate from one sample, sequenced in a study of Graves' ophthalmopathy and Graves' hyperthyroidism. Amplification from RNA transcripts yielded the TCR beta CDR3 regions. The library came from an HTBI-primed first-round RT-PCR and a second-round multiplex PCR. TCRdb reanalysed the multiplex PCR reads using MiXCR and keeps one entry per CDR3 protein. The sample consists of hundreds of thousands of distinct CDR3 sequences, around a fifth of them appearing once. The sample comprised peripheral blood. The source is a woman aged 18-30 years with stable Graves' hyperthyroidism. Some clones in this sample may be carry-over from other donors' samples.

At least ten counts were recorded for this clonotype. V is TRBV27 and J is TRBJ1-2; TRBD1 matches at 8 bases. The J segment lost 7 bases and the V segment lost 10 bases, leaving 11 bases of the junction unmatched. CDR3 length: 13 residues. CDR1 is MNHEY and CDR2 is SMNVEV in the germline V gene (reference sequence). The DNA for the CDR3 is TGTGCCACTTCCCCGGACAGGGATTTTGGCTACACCTTC. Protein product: CATSPDRDFGYTF.

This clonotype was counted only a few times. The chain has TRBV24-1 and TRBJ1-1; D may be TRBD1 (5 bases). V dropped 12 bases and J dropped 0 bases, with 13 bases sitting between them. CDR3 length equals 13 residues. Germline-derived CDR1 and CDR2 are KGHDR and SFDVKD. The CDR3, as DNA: TGTGCCGTGAAAGGGACGGTGAACACTGAAGCTTTCTTT. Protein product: CAVKGTVNTEAFF.

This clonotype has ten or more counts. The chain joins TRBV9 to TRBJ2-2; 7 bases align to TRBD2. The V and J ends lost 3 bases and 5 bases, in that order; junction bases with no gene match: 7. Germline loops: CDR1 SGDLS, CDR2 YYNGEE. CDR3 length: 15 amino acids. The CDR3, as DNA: TGTGCCAGCAGCGCGGGGAGGGGAGTAACCGGGGAGCTGTTTTTT. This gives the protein CASSAGRGVTGELFF.

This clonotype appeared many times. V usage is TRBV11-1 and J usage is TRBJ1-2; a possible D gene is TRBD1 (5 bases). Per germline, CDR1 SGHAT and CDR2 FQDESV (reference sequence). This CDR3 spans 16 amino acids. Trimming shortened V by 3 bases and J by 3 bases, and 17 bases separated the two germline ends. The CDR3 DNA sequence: TGTGCCAGCAGCTTGCCCGGGACCCCCACGGACTATGGCTACACCTTC. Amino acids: CASSLPGTPTDYGYTF.

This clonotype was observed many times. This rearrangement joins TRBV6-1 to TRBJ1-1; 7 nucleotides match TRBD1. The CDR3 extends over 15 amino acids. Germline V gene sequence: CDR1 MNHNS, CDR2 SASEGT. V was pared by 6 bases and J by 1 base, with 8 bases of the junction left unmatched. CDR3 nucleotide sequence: TGTGCCAGCAGAACCGCCGGGACAGCGAACACTGAAGCTTTCTTT. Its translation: CASRTAGTANTEAFF.

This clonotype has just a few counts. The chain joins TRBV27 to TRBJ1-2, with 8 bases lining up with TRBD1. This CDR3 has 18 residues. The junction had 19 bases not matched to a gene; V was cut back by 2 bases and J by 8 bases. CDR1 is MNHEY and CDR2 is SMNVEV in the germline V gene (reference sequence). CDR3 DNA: TGTGCCAGCAGTTTAATGTATGACAGGGGTGGGATAATGAGCGGCTACACCTTC. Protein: CASSLMYDRGGIMSGYTF.

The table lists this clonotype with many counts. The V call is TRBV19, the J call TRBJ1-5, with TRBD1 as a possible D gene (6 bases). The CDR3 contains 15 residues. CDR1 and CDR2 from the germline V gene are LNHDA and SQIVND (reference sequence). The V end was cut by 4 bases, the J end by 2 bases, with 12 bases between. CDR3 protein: CASSTWGQGNQPQHF. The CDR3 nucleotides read TGTGCCAGTAGTACATGGGGGCAGGGCAATCAGCCCCAGCATTTT.

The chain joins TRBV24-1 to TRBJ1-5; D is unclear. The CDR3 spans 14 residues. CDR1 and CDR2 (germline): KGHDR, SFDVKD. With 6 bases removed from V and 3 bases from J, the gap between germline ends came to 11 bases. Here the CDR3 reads CATSSDRPNQPQHF. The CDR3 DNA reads TGTGCCACCAGTTCCGACCGACCCAATCAGCCCCAGCATTTT.

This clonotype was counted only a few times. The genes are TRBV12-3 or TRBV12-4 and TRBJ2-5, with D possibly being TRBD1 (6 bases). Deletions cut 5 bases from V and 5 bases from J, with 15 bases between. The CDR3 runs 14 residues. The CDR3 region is CASSMDRLKETQYF. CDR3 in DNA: TGTGCCAGCAGTATGGACAGATTGAAGGAGACCCAGTACTTC.

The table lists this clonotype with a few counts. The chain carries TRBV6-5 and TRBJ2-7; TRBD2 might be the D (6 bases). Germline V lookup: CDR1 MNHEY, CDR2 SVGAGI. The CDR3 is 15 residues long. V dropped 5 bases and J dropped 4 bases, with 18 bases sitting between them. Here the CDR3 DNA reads TGTGCCAGCAGTCCAACTCGACTAGTTCCGTACGAGCAGTACTTC. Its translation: CASSPTRLVPYEQYF.

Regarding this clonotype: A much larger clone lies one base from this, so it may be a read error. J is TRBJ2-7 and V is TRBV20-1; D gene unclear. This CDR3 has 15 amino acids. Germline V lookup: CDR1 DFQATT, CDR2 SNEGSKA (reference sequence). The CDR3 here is CSASTGGSISHEQYF. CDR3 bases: TGCAGTGCTAGTACTGGCGGATCGATCTCCCACGAGCAGTACTTC.

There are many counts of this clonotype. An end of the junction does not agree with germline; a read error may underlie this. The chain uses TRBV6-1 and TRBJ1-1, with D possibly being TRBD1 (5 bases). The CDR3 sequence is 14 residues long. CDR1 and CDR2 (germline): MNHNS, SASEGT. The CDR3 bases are TGTGCCACCCTCTCGGACGGGATCATGGGGACCTTCTACTTT. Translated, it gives CATLSDGIMGTFYF.

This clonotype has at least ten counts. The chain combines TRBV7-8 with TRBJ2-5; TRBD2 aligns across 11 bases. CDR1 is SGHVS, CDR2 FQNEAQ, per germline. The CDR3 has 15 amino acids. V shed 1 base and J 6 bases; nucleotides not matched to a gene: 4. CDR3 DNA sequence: TGTGCCAGCAGCTTAGACCGACTAGCGGGAAAGACCCAGTACTTC. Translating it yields CASSLDRLAGKTQYF. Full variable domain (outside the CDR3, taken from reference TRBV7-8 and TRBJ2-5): GAGVSQSPRYKVAKRGQDVALRCDPISGHVSLFWYQQALGQGPEFLTYFQNEAQLDKSGLPSDRFFAERPEGSVSTLKIQRTQQEDSAVYLCASSLDRLAGKTQYFGPGTRLLVL.

The CDR3 spells CAISSGQIYEQYF. CDR3 in DNA: TGTGCCATCAGTTCCGGACAGATCTACGAGCAGTACTTC. The chain couples TRBV10-3 to TRBJ2-7; tentatively, D is TRBD1 (6 bases). CDR1 is ENHRY, CDR2 SYGVKD, per germline. The CDR3 sequence is 13 residues long. The V and J ends lost 5 bases and 3 bases respectively, with 11 bases between them.

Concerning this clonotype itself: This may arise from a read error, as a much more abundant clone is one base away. Here the CDR3 DNA reads TGCAGCGTCGCCTCAACAGGGGGTAGGGACACTGAATCTTTCTTT. Amino acid sequence: CSVASTGGRDTESFF. The chain couples TRBV29-1 to TRBJ1-1, with 8 bases aligning to TRBD1. This CDR3 contains 15 residues. CDR1 SQVTM and CDR2 ANQGSEA come from the germline V gene.

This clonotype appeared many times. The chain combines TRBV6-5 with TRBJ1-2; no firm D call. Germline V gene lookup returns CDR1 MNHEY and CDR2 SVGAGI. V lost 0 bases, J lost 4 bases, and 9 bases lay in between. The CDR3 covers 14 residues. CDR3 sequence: CASSYSDSFYGYTF. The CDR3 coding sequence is TGTGCCAGCAGTTACTCGGATTCATTCTATGGCTACACCTTC.

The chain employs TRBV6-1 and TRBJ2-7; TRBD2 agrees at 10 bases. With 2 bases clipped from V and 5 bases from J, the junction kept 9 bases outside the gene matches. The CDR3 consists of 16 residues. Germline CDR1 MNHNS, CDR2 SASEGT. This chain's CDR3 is CASSERGLAEPDEQYF. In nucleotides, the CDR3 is TGTGCCAGCAGTGAAAGAGGACTAGCGGAGCCTGACGAGCAGTACTTC.